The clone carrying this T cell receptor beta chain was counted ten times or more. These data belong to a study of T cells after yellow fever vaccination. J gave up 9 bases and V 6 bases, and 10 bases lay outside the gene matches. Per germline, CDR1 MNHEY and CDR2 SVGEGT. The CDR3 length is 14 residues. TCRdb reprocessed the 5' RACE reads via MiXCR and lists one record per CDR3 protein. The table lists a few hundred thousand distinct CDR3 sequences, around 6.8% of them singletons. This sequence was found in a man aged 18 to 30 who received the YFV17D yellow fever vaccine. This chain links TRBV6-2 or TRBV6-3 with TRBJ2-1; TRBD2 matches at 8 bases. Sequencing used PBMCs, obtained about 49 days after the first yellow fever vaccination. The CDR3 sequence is CASRKTGGPGEQFF. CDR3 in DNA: TGTGCCAGCAGAAAAACGGGGGGGCCGGGTGAGCAGTTCTTC.